One sample yielded the 30 T cell receptor beta chains listed below, sequenced in a study of shared clonotypes between healthy human individuals. TCRdb's table, derived via immunoSEQ multiplex PCR, lists solely in-frame clones and lacks some. This repertoire shows about 2.4 million clones, about 92% found once; its top ten account for roughly 0.13%. Sequenced sample: naive CD4+ T cells sorted from blood. Stated subset: CD45RA+ positively selected. These receptor sequences come from a young man in good health.

This chain links TRBV30 with TRBJ1-6, with 7 bases that match TRBD1. The CDR3 loop spans 13 amino acids. The V and J ends lost 5 bases and 13 bases, in that order; junction bases with no gene match: 11. Germline CDR1 is GTSNPN and CDR2 is SVGIG (reference sequence). CDR3: CAWLAQGGSPLHF. The CDR3 bases are TGTGCCTGGCTAGCGCAGGGGGGATCCCCCCTCCACTTT.

The genes are TRBV25-1 and TRBJ2-2; the D gene is possibly TRBD2 (8 bases). Germline V gene data show CDR1 as MGHDK and CDR2 as SYGVNS. The CDR3 has 16 residues. V lost 4 bases and J lost 12, with 24 bases in between. The CDR3, as DNA: TGTGCCAGCAGTGCCGGGGGGGACAGCCTTAAAACGAAGCTGTTTTTT. Protein product: CASSAGGDSLKTKLFF.

The chain couples TRBV9 to TRBJ1-5, with 8 positions matching TRBD1. This CDR3 region has 15 residues. V lost 3 bases and J lost 5; bases outside the gene matches: 7. Germline V gene sequence: CDR1 SGDLS, CDR2 YYNGEE. In DNA, the CDR3 is TGTGCCAGCAGCGGCTCAGGGGGCTTGTATCAGCCCCAGCATTTT. Its protein product is CASSGSGGLYQPQHF.

The rearrangement uses TRBV7-9 and TRBJ1-5; D uncertain. V was clipped by 5 bases and J by 6 bases, with 20 bases between them. This CDR3 is 16 amino acids long. CDR1 and CDR2 (germline): SEHNR, FQNEAQ (reference sequence). This chain's CDR3 is CASSRSSAGLFQPQHF. The DNA of the CDR3 is TGTGCCAGCAGCCGGTCGTCGGCAGGACTTTTTCAGCCCCAGCATTTT.

This clone was seen only once. J is TRBJ1-1 and V is TRBV7-9; a possible D gene is TRBD1 (6 bases). The CDR3 runs to 16 residues. Germline V lookup: CDR1 SEHNR, CDR2 FQNEAQ (reference sequence). The V gene lost 1 base and the J gene lost 4 bases, with 16 bases spanning the gap. The CDR3 nucleotides read TGTGCCAGCAGCTTAGTGGGGGGTCAGGGGAGCACTGAAGCTTTCTTT. It encodes CASSLVGGQGSTEAFF.

The chain is built from TRBV2 and TRBJ2-5; no definite D call. This CDR3 is 14 amino acids long. Deletions cut 4 bases from V and 5 bases from J, with 14 bases between. Germline values: CDR1 SNHLY, CDR2 FYNNEI. CDR3: CASSVRSGYETQYF. The CDR3 region has the DNA TGTGCCAGCAGTGTTAGGTCAGGCTACGAGACCCAGTACTTC.

The gene calls are TRBV6-5 and TRBJ1-3, with D maybe TRBD1 (5 bases). The CDR3 covers 14 residues. Germline V gene data show CDR1 as MNHEY and CDR2 as SVGAGI. Trimming shortened V by 6 bases and J by 1 base, and 10 bases separated the two germline ends. This chain's CDR3 is CASRRGESGNTIYF. The DNA for the CDR3 is TGTGCCAGCAGGAGAGGGGAATCTGGAAACACCATATATTTT.

This clone was seen only a few times. This sequence joins TRBV29-1 and TRBJ1-1; D is unresolved. V was shortened by 6 bases and J by 0 bases, with 8 bases between the two germline ends. The germline V gene has CDR1 SQVTM and CDR2 ANQGSEA. The CDR3 consists of 12 residues. CDR3 residues: CSVIGMNTEAFF. In DNA form, the CDR3 reads TGCAGCGTAATAGGCATGAACACTGAAGCTTTCTTT.

The chain uses TRBV6-5 and TRBJ2-5, with TRBD2 matching over 9 bases. The J call could be wrong; TRBJ2-7 is a better fit for the DNA end. The CDR3 spans 14 residues. Germline-derived CDR1 and CDR2 are MNHEY and SVGAGI. CDR3 DNA: TGTGCCAGCAGTCGACTAGCGGAGTCCCACGAGCAGTACTTC. Residues: CASSRLAESHEQYF.

Of note for this clone: This specimen includes other DNA sequences encoding the same CDR3. The V gene is TRBV6-6, the J gene TRBJ1-1; D unresolved. Trimming removed 2 bases from V and 1 base from J, with 5 bases in between. Germline V gene lookup returns CDR1 MNHNY and CDR2 SVGAGI (reference sequence). This CDR3 is 13 amino acids long. This CDR3 reads CASSYPPNTEAFF. The CDR3 DNA follows: TGTGCCAGCAGTTACCCCCCGAACACTGAAGCTTTCTTT.

J is TRBJ1-1 and V is TRBV5-1; the match to TRBD1 covers 11 bases. CDR1 and CDR2 from the germline V gene are SGHRS and YFSETQ. The CDR3 is 18 residues long. J gave up 0 bases and V 2 bases, and 9 bases lay outside the gene matches. The CDR3 DNA is TGCGCCAGCAGCTTAGGACAGGGGGCTTTCCAGATGAACACTGAAGCTTTCTTT. This sequence encodes CASSLGQGAFQMNTEAFF.

V is TRBV7-9 and J is TRBJ1-6, with D tentatively TRBD1 (5 bases). The CDR3 is 15 residues long. V was cut by 2 bases and J by 9 bases, with 14 bases left in between. Germline CDR1 and CDR2: SEHNR and FQNEAQ (reference sequence). As DNA, the CDR3 is TGTGCCAGCAGCTTACAGGGAGGGCGGAGTTCACCCCTCCACTTT. Amino acids: CASSLQGGRSSPLHF.

The chain is built from TRBV4-3 and TRBJ2-5; no clear D gene. This CDR3 comprises 15 residues. The V end lost 0 bases, the J end lost 1 base, and 9 bases lay between the germline ends. Germline loops: CDR1 LGHNA, CDR2 YSLEER. The CDR3 nucleotides are TGCGCCAGCAGCCAAGACTCGAGAGGCCAAGAGACCCAGTACTTC. This encodes CASSQDSRGQETQYF.

The chain recombines TRBV21-1 with TRBJ1-2. TRBV21-1 is a documented pseudogene. This CDR3 region has 15 residues. The CDR3 sequence is CASSKVGGRPYGYTF. The CDR3 DNA is TGTGCCAGCAGCAAAGTAGGGGGGCGTCCCTATGGCTACACCTTC.

V and J are TRBV5-1 and TRBJ1-1; D gene ambiguous. Trimming shortened V by 1 base and J by 1 base, and 14 bases separated the two germline ends. There are 16 residues in the CDR3. Germline V gives CDR1 SGHRS, CDR2 YFSETQ. CDR3 DNA sequence: TGCGCCAGCAGCTTGTTTTCGTCACCGGAGAACACTGAAGCTTTCTTT. Translation: CASSLFSSPENTEAFF.

This chain joins TRBV27 and TRBJ1-1; no reliable D call. This CDR3 contains 15 residues. Germline CDR1 and CDR2: MNHEY and SMNVEV (reference sequence). Trimming stripped 6 bases from V and 3 bases from J, with 17 bases between. In DNA, the CDR3 is TGTGCCAGCAGGGGCCCCCAGAGCGTAGACACTGAAGCTTTCTTT. As protein: CASRGPQSVDTEAFF.

The J gene is TRBJ1-2, the V gene TRBV6-5, with a possible D match to TRBD1 (5 bases). In germline, CDR1 is MNHEY, CDR2 SVGAGI. Deletions cut 5 bases from V and 4 bases from J, with 8 bases between. The CDR3 totals 12 residues. CDR3 nucleotides: TGTGCCAGCAGTCGGGACGCCTATGGCTACACCTTC. Translated: CASSRDAYGYTF.

V usage is TRBV5-1 and J usage is TRBJ2-3, with 9 bases matching TRBD1. Germline CDR1 is SGHRS and CDR2 is YFSETQ. The length of the CDR3 is 17 residues. The trim removed 5 bases at V and 0 bases at J, leaving 10 bases unmatched. In DNA form, the CDR3 reads TGCGCCAGCAGGCCAGGTCCCGGGACAGGGAGCACAGATACGCAGTATTTT. This translates into CASRPGPGTGSTDTQYF.

This clone was seen just once. The chain is built from TRBV28 and TRBJ2-3, with D perhaps TRBD1 (5 bases). The CDR3 runs 17 residues. The V and J ends lost 2 bases and 0 bases respectively, with 15 bases between them. Per germline, CDR1 MDHEN and CDR2 SYDVKM. DNA for the CDR3: TGTGCCAGCAGTTTAACTATCAGGGTATGGAGCACAGATACGCAGTATTTT. Amino acid sequence: CASSLTIRVWSTDTQYF.

V usage is TRBV7-3 and J usage is TRBJ2-3, with D unclear. V was pared by 5 bases and J by 1 base, with 10 bases between. Germline V gene sequence: CDR1 SGHTA, CDR2 FQGTGA. The CDR3 is made up of 14 amino acids. The CDR3 sequence is CASSPGRGTDTQYF. As DNA, the CDR3 is TGTGCCAGCAGCCCGGGTAGGGGCACAGATACGCAGTATTTT.

For this clone: The identical CDR3 is also encoded by other nucleotide sequences in the sample. The chain combines TRBV30 with TRBJ2-1, with TRBD2 matching 9 bases. V lost 0 bases to trimming and J lost 2 bases; unmatched junction nucleotides: 2. This CDR3 region has 15 residues. Germline lookup yields CDR1 GTSNPN and CDR2 SVGIG (reference sequence). The CDR3 loop reads CAWSVLAGTYNEQFF. DNA of the CDR3: TGTGCCTGGAGTGTGCTAGCGGGGACCTACAATGAGCAGTTCTTC.

This clone appeared a few times. The same CDR3 also results from other DNA sequences found in this sample. The V and J genes are TRBV5-1 and TRBJ1-1; no firm D call. The CDR3 is made up of 14 amino acids. Germline CDR1 SGHRS, CDR2 YFSETQ. V gave up 0 bases and J gave up 0 bases, with 6 bases separating them. CDR3 amino acids: CASSLEGLNTEAFF. Written as DNA, the CDR3 is TGCGCCAGCAGCTTGGAGGGTCTGAACACTGAAGCTTTCTTT.

To note about this clone: This sample also contains other DNA sequences that code for the same CDR3. The V and J genes are TRBV2 and TRBJ2-3; D tentatively fits TRBD1 or TRBD2 (5 bases each). The CDR3 length is 13 residues. Trimming cost V 6 bases and J 0 bases, with 7 bases left between them. The germline gives CDR1 SNHLY, CDR2 FYNNEI. In nucleotides, the CDR3 is TGTGCCAGCAGCCGGGACAGCACAGATACGCAGTATTTT. It translates to CASSRDSTDTQYF.

V usage is TRBV28 and J usage is TRBJ2-7; perhaps TRBD1 as D (6 bases). With 5 bases removed from V and 4 bases from J, the gap between germline ends came to 21 bases. The CDR3 covers 16 residues. CDR1 is MDHEN and CDR2 is SYDVKM in the germline V gene. The CDR3 coding sequence is TGTGCCAGCAGTATATTGGGGGCACTACCCCTTTACGAGCAGTACTTC. This gives the protein CASSILGALPLYEQYF.

Turning to this clone: Within the sample, other DNA sequences also encode this same CDR3. CDR3 residues: CASRRLAGVNEQFF. The CDR3 DNA follows: TGTGCCAGCAGAAGACTAGCGGGGGTCAATGAGCAGTTCTTC. The V call is TRBV6-5, the J call TRBJ2-1; the match to TRBD2 covers 12 bases. Trimming took 6 bases from V and 6 from J; bases not matched to a gene: 3. The CDR3 has 14 amino acids. CDR1 is MNHEY and CDR2 is SVGAGI in the germline V gene.

The rearrangement uses TRBV15 and TRBJ2-7, with D uncertain. V was clipped by 4 bases and J by 3 bases, with 10 bases between them. CDR1 LNHNV and CDR2 YYDKDF come from the germline V gene (reference sequence). The CDR3 consists of 13 residues. CDR3 in amino acids: CATSIGRNYEQYF. The DNA of the CDR3 is TGTGCCACCAGCATAGGACGGAACTACGAGCAGTACTTC.

This clone has only a few counts. Other DNA sequences of this sample code for an identical CDR3. This CDR3 reads CASRGYSYEQYF. CDR3 coding DNA: TGTGCCAGCAGGGGATACTCCTACGAGCAGTACTTC. The genes are TRBV2 and TRBJ2-7, with no clear D. CDR3 size: 12 residues. Trimming cost V 6 bases and J 0 bases, with 6 bases left between them. Germline loops: CDR1 SNHLY, CDR2 FYNNEI.

Comment on this clone: The same CDR3 is also encoded by other DNA sequences in this sample. The CDR3 DNA sequence: TGCGCCAGCAGCTTGGAAAGCACAGATACGCAGTATTTT. It translates to CASSLESTDTQYF. This sequence joins TRBV5-1 and TRBJ2-3; D ambiguous. The CDR3 loop spans 13 amino acids. The V gene lost 0 bases and the J gene lost 0 bases, with 2 bases spanning the gap. Germline V gene sequence: CDR1 SGHRS, CDR2 YFSETQ.

The gene calls are TRBV30 and TRBJ1-5; D remains ambiguous. Trimming stripped 2 bases from V and 4 bases from J, with 9 bases between. Germline CDR1 GTSNPN, CDR2 SVGIG (reference sequence). The CDR3 consists of 13 residues. CDR3: CAWSQSPNQPQHF. In DNA, the CDR3 is TGTGCCTGGAGTCAAAGTCCAAATCAGCCCCAGCATTTT.

On this clone itself: Distinct nucleotide sequences in the sample also encode this CDR3. The V call is TRBV5-1, the J call TRBJ2-3; 8 nucleotides match TRBD2. Germline CDR1 is SGHRS and CDR2 is YFSETQ. The CDR3 runs to 14 residues. With V trimmed by 2 bases and J by 2 bases, 1 base remained unmatched. CDR3 in amino acids: CASSLAGDTDTQYF. In DNA form, the CDR3 reads TGCGCCAGCAGCTTAGCGGGGGACACAGATACGCAGTATTTT.